This TCR beta chain was recorded in a study of cytomegalovirus exposure and HLA in healthy donors. General study findings and limits: Later analysis reportedly placed an Asian-associated ancestry cluster below the roughly 700-donor mean in N-insertions. Roughly uniform depth of sequencing across donors was assumed in presence/absence analyses. The study reported that TCR beta sequences accurately predicted HLA-A and HLA-B alleles in most subjects.

Worth noting for this clone: Antigen: not known. At one of its ends the junction is not consistent with the germline gene, which may arise from a read error.

The CDR3 runs to 16 residues. Germline CDR1 SEHNR, CDR2 FQNEAQ (reference sequence). PCR involved 60 Vbeta and 13 Jbeta primers. TCRdb's copy holds only in-frame clones and misses some; the assay was immunoSEQ multiplex PCR. In the table there are 170,000 or so clones, roughly four fifths of which are singletons. The chain carries TRBV7-9 and TRBJ1-3; D ambiguous. This clonotype was obtained from a man between 45 and 60 years old in good health and CMV-seronegative. The sample comprised PBMCs. The CDR3 coding sequence is TGTTCCAGCAGCTCCGGACCGGGATACTCTGGAAACACCATATATTTT. Protein: CSSSSGPGYSGNTIYF.